A few counts support the clone carrying this T cell receptor beta chain. Its matching antigen is unknown. The PCR used 60 Vbeta and 13 Jbeta primers. Measured with immunoSEQ multiplex PCR; TCRdb has only the in-frame clones, and not every one. The sample holds 170,000 or so clones, approximately 84% seen once. The sample comes from a study of cytomegalovirus exposure and HLA in healthy donors. Turning to the study itself: Earlier findings included nearly 120 million unique TCR beta sequences obtained from about 179 million T cells.

General study findings and limits: Cytomegalovirus-associated TCR beta chains were listed, numbering 150 to 200.

The V end was cut by 3 bases, the J end by 1 base, with 10 bases between. This CDR3 is 16 amino acids long. The germline gives CDR1 MGHRA, CDR2 YSYEKL. Sequenced material: PBMCs. This chain links TRBV4-1 with TRBJ2-6; D call uncertain. This TCR came from a man in his late teens or twenties in good health and CMV-seronegative. The CDR3 loop is CASSHVGRSGANVLTF. For the CDR3, the DNA is TGCGCCAGCAGCCACGTCGGTCGGTCTGGGGCCAACGTCCTGACTTTC.